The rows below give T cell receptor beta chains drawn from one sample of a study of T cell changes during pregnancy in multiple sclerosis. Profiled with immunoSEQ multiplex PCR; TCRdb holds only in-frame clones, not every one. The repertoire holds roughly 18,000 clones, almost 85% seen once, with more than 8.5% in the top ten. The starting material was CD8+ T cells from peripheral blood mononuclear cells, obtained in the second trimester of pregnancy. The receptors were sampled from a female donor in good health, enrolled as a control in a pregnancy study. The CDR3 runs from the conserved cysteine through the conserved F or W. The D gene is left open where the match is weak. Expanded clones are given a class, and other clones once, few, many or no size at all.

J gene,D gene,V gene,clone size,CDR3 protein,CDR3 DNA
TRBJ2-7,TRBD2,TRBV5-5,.,CASNGLQRGAYEQYF,TGTGCCAGCAACGGACTCCAGCGGGGAGCCTACGAGCAGTACTTC
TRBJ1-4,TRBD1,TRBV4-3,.,CASCPGTGARREKLFF,TGCGCCAGCTGCCCCGGGACAGGAGCCCGGAGGGAAAAACTGTTTTTT
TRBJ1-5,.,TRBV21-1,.,CASKEKGVIGESDNQPQHF,TGTGCCAGCAAAGAAAAAGGGGTTATTGGAGAGTCTGACAATCAGCCCCAGCATTTT
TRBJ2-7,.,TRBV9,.,CASSVATGPGYEQYF,TGTGCCAGCAGCGTAGCGACAGGCCCGGGATACGAGCAGTACTTC
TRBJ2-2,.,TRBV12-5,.,CASGPGGMGTGELFF,TGTGCTAGTGGGCCTGGGGGGATGGGCACCGGGGAGCTGTTTTTT
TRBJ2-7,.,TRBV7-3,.,CASSHVVGQEGAEQYF,TGTGCCAGCAGCCACGTCGTAGGACAGGAGGGCGCCGAGCAGTACTTC
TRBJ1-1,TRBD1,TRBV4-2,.,CASSRRDRANTEAFF,TGTGCCAGCAGCCGCCGGGACAGGGCGAACACTGAAGCTTTCTTT
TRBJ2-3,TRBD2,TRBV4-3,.,CASSPHLGTSGGLSTDTQYF,TGCGCCAGCAGCCCTCACCTCGGGACTAGCGGGGGGCTGAGCACAGATACGCAGTATTTT
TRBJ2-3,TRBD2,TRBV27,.,CASSLFRGGYTDTQYF,TGTGCCAGCAGTTTATTCCGCGGGGGATACACAGATACGCAGTATTTT
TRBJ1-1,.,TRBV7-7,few,CASSLGENTEAFF,TGTGCTAGCAGCTTGGGCGAAAACACTGAAGCTTTCTTT
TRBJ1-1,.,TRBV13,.,CASSLDGAEAFF,TGTGCCAGCAGCTTAGATGGGGCAGAAGCTTTCTTT
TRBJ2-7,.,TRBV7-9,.,CASSARDNTYEQYF,TGTGCCAGCAGCGCCCGGGACAACACCTACGAGCAGTACTTC
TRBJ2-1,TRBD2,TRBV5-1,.,CASSQGLAGGQFF,TGCGCCAGCAGCCAGGGACTAGCGGGAGGCCAGTTCTTC
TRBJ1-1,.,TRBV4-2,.,CASSQERQARHTEAFF,TGTGCCAGCAGCCAAGAACGACAGGCGAGGCACACTGAAGCTTTCTTT
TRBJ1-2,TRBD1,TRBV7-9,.,CASSSSTGGARRANYGYTF,TGTGCCAGCAGCTCCTCCACAGGGGGCGCGAGGAGGGCTAACTATGGCTACACCTTC
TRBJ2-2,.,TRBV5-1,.,CASSLACCSGELFF,TGCGCCAGCAGCTTGGCGTGTTGTTCCGGGGAGCTGTTTTTT
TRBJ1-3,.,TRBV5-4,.,CASSLGSGSGNTIYF,TGTGCCAGCAGCTTAGGTTCAGGGTCTGGAAACACCATATATTTT
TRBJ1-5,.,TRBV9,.,CASSGGGSVNQPQHF,TGTGCCAGCAGCGGGGGAGGTAGCGTCAATCAGCCCCAGCATTTT
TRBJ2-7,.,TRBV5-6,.,CASSYDRDYEQYF,TGTGCCAGCAGCTACGACCGGGACTACGAGCAGTACTTC
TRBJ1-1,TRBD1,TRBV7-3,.,CASSFDRGLNTEAFF,TGTGCCAGCAGCTTTGACAGGGGGCTTAACACTGAAGCTTTCTTT
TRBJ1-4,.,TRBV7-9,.,CASSTGNGVEKLFF,TGTGCCAGCAGCACAGGGAATGGAGTGGAAAAACTGTTTTTT
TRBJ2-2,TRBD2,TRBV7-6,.,CASSLRTSGPNTGELFF,TGTGCCAGCAGCTTAAGGACTAGCGGGCCGAACACCGGGGAGCTGTTTTTT
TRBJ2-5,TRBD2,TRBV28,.,CASSLAGAQETQYF,TGTGCCAGCAGTCTAGCGGGGGCCCAAGAGACCCAGTACTTC
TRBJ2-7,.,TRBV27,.,CASSLQDPYEQYF,TGTGCCAGCAGTCTACAGGACCCCTACGAGCAGTACTTC
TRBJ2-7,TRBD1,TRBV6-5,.,CASSYSTGVYEQYF,TGTGCCAGCAGTTACTCGACAGGGGTCTACGAGCAGTACTTC
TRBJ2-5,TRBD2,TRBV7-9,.,CASSLDSGGYLQTQYF,TGTGCCAGCAGCTTAGATAGCGGGGGGTACCTTCAGACCCAGTACTTC
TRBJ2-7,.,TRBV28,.,CASRSWEDEQYF,TGTGCCAGCAGGTCATGGGAGGACGAGCAGTACTTC
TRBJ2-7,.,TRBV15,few,CATSGQTYEQYF,TGTGCCACCTCTGGACAGACCTACGAGCAGTACTTC
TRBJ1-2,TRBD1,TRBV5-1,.,CASSFGQEGDGYTF,TGCGCCAGCAGCTTCGGACAGGAAGGGGATGGCTACACCTTC
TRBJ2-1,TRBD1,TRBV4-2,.,CASSRLRLGQARYNEQFF,TGTGCCAGCAGCCGCTTACGCTTGGGACAGGCTCGCTACAATGAGCAGTTCTTC
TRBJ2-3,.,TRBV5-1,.,CASTYGDTQYF,TGCGCCAGCACATACGGAGATACGCAGTATTTT
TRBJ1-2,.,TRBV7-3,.,CASSPLGSNRIAIGYTF,TGTGCCAGCAGCCCCTTAGGGTCCAACAGAATAGCGATAGGCTACACCTTC
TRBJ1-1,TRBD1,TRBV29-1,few,CSVYHRLTGNRDTEAFF,TGCAGCGTTTACCACAGACTGACAGGGAATCGTGACACTGAAGCTTTCTTT
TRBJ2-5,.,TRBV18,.,CASSPPTSLETQYF,TGTGCCAGCTCACCCCCTACCTCTCTGGAGACCCAGTACTTC
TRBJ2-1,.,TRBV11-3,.,CASSPGLAGYNEQFF,TGTGCCAGCAGCCCGGGACTCGCGGGGTACAATGAGCAGTTCTTC
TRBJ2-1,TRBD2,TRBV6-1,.,CASSEEAGGPREQFF,TGTGCCAGCAGTGAAGAGGCGGGGGGGCCTCGGGAGCAGTTCTTC
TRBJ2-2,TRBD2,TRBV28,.,CASSSDPGLGNTGELFF,TGTGCCAGCAGTTCAGATCCGGGACTAGGAAACACCGGGGAGCTGTTTTTT
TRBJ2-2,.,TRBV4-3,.,CASSQDETGELFF,TGCGCCAGCAGCCAAGATGAGACCGGGGAGCTGTTTTTT
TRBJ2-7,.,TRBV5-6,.,CASSSGSSYEQYF,TGTGCCAGCAGCTCGGGTTCCTCCTACGAGCAGTACTTC
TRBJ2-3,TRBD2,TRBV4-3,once,CASSQDGAGGRDTQYF,TGCGCCAGCAGCCAAGATGGTGCGGGGGGGCGGGATACGCAGTATTTT
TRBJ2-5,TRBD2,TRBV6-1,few,CASSDGGGGAETQYF,TGTGCCAGCAGCGATGGCGGGGGGGGCGCGGAGACCCAGTACTTC
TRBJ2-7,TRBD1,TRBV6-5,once,CATSPPDRVVNEQYF,TGTGCCACCAGCCCCCCCGACAGGGTGGTCAACGAGCAGTACTTC
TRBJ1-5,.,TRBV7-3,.,CASSLTPGADQPQHF,TGTGCCAGCAGCTTAACACCAGGGGCTGATCAGCCCCAGCATTTT
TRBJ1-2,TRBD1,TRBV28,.,CASSGNRGDGYTF,TGTGCCAGCAGTGGGAACAGGGGGGACGGCTACACCTTC